This TCR beta chain derives from a study of response to subunit inactivated influenza vaccine. Study-wide points: The authors suggested that few new T cells are recruited per seasonal influenza vaccination.

This clonotype was found many times. The antigen is not known. Using its own MiXCR run on the RT-PCR reads, TCRdb lists one record per CDR3 protein. The table shows 590,000 or so distinct CDR3 sequences, with 12% to 15% occurring only once. This CDR3 has 17 residues. V shed 1 base and J 4 bases; nucleotides not matched to a gene: 8. Germline lookup yields CDR1 MNHEY and CDR2 SMNVEV (reference sequence). This receptor was obtained from a man aged 45-65 years who received an inactivated influenza vaccine. The material sequenced was PBMCs from blood, taken approximately 15 days before vaccination. V usage is TRBV27 and J usage is TRBJ1-2; 11 nucleotides agree with TRBD1. In nucleotides, the CDR3 is TGTGCCAGCAGTTTATTGGTAGGACAGGGGGCCTCCTATGGCTACACCTTC. It codes for CASSLLVGQGASYGYTF.